A single T cell receptor (beta chain) is shown here with its context. Antigen unknown. This sample stems from a study of T cell repertoires in cytomegalovirus infection. Turning to the study itself: Matching HLA type, along with CMV infection, was indicated by public TCR beta signatures. Study-wide points: People with CMV and the relevant HLA were identified by cumulative public TCR beta family frequency. The ex vivo response was dominated by HLA-C-restricted CMV-specific TCR beta clonotypes.

Trimming cost V 3 bases and J 0 bases, with 17 bases left between them. The CDR3 has 16 residues. Germline assignment: CDR1 SQVTM and CDR2 ANQGSEA. One entry per CDR3 protein, called by TCRdb with MiXCR from the reads. The data hold fewer than 700,000 distinct CDR3 sequences, with 20% to 25% observed a single time. The chain combines TRBV29-1 with TRBJ1-1, with a weak D call TRBD1 (6 bases). The sequenced material came from CD8+ T cells from PBMCs. The sequence came from a human donor in good health (CMV status not recorded). Some clones in this sample may be carry-over from other donors' samples. CDR3: CSVEGARDRLNTEAFF. The CDR3 nucleotides read TGCAGCGTTGAGGGGGCCCGAGACAGGTTGAACACTGAAGCTTTCTTT.